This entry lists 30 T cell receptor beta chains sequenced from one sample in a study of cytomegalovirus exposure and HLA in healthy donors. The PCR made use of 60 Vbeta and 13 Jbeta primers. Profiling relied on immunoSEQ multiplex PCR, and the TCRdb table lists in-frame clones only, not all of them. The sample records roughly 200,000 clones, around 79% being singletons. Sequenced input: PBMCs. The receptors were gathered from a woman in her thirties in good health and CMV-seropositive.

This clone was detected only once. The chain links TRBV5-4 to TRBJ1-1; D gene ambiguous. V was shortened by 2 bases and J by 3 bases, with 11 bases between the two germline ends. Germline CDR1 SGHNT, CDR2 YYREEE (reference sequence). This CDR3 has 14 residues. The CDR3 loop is CASSFTSRDTEAFF. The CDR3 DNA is TGTGCCAGCAGCTTTACCTCCCGGGACACTGAAGCTTTCTTT.

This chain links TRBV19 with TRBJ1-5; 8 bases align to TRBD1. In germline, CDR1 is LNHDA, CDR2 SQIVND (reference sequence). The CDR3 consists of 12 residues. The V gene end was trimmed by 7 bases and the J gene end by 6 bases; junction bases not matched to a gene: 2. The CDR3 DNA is TGTGCCAGTAAAACAGGGGGTCAGCCCCAGCATTTT. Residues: CASKTGGQPQHF. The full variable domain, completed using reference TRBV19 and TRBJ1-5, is DGGITQSPKYLFRKEGQNVTLSCEQNLNHDAMYWYRQDPGQGLRLIYYSQIVNDFQKGDIAEGYSVSREKKESFPLTVTSAQKNPTAFYLCASKTGGQPQHFGDGTRLSIL.

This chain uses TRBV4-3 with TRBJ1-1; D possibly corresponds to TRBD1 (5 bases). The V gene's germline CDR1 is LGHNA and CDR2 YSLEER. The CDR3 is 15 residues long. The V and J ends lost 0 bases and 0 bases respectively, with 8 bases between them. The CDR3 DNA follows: TGCGCCAGCAGCCAAGAAGCAGGGATGAACACTGAAGCTTTCTTT. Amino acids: CASSQEAGMNTEAFF.

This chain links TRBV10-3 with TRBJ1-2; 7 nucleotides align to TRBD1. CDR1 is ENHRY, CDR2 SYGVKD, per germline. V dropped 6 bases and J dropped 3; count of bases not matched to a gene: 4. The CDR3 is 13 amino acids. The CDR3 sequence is CAISRQGDYGYTF. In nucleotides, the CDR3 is TGTGCCATCAGCCGACAGGGTGACTATGGCTACACCTTC.

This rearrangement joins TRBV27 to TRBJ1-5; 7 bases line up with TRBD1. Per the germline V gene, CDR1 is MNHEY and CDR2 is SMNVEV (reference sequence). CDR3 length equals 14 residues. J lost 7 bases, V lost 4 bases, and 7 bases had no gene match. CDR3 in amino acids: CASSSGGGRQPQHF. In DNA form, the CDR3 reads TGTGCCAGCAGTTCAGGAGGGGGCAGGCAGCCCCAGCATTTT.

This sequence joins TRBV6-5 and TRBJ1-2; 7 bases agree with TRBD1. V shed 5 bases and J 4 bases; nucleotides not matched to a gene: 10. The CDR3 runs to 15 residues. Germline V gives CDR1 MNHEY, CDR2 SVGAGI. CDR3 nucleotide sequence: TGTGCCAGCAGTAACTGGGACAGAAAAATCTATGGCTACACCTTC. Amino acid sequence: CASSNWDRKIYGYTF.

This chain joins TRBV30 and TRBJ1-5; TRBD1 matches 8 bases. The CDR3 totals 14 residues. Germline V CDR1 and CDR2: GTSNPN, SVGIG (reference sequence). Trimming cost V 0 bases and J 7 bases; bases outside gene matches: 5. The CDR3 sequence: CAWSVSAGGQPQHF. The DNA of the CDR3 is TGTGCCTGGAGTGTATCGGCAGGGGGCCAGCCCCAGCATTTT. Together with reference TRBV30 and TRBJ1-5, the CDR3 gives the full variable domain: SQTIHQWPATLVQPVGSPLSLECTVEGTSNPNLYWYRQAAGRGLQLLFYSVGIGQISSEVPQNLSASRPQDRQFILSSKKLLLSDSGFYLCAWSVSAGGQPQHFGDGTRLSIL.

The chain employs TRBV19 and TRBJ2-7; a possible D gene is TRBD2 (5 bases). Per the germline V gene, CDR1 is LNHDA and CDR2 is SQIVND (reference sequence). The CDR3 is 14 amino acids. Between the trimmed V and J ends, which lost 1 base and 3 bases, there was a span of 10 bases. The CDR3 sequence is CASSIAGEYYEQYF. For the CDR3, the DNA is TGTGCCAGTAGTATAGCCGGGGAGTACTACGAGCAGTACTTC.

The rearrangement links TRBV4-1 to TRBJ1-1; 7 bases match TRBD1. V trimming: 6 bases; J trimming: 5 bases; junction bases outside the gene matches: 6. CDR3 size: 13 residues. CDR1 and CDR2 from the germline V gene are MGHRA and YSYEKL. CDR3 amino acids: CASRLDRVTEAFF. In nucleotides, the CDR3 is TGCGCCAGCAGGCTAGACAGGGTAACTGAAGCTTTCTTT.

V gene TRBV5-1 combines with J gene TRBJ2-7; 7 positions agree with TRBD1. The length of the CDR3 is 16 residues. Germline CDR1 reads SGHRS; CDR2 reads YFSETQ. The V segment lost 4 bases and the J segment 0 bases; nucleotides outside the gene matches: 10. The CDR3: CASSPGQAPSSYEQYF. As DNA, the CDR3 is TGCGCCAGCAGCCCCGGACAGGCTCCTAGCTCCTACGAGCAGTACTTC.

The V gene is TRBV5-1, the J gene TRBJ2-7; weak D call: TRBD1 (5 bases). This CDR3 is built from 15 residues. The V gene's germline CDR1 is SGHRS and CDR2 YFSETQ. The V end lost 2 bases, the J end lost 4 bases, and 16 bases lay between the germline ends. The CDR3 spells CASSFTAGKTYEQYF. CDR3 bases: TGCGCCAGCAGCTTTACAGCAGGGAAGACTTACGAGCAGTACTTC. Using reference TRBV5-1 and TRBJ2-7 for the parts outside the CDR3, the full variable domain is KAGVTQTPRYLIKTRGQQVTLSCSPISGHRSVSWYQQTPGQGLQFLFEYFSETQRNKGNFPGRFSGRQFSNSRSEMNVSTLELGDSALYLCASSFTAGKTYEQYFGPGTRLTVT.

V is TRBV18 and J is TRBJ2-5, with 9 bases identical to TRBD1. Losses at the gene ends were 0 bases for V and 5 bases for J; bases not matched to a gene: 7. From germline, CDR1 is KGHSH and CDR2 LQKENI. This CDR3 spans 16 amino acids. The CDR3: CASSPPGQGLRETQYF. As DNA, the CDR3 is TGTGCCAGCTCACCACCGGGACAGGGCCTACGGGAGACCCAGTACTTC.

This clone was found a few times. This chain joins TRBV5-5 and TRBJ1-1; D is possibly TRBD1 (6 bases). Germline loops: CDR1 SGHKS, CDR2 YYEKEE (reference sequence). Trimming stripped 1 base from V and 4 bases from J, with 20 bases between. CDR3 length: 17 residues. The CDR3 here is CASSLQGGGLGATEAFF. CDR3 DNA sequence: TGTGCCAGCAGCTTGCAAGGGGGGGGGCTAGGGGCCACTGAAGCTTTCTTT.

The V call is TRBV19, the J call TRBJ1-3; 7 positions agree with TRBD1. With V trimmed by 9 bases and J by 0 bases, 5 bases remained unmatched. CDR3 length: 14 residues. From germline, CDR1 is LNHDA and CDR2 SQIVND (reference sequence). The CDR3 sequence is CASTRGFSGNTIYF. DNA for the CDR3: TGTGCCAGCACCAGGGGGTTCTCTGGAAACACCATATATTTT.

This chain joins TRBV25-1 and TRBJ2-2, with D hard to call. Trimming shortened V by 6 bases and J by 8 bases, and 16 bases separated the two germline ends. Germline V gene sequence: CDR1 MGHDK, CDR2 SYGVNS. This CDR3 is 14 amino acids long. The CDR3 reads CASSLSSFSGELFF. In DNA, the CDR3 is TGTGCCAGCAGCTTGAGTAGTTTCTCTGGGGAGCTGTTTTTT.

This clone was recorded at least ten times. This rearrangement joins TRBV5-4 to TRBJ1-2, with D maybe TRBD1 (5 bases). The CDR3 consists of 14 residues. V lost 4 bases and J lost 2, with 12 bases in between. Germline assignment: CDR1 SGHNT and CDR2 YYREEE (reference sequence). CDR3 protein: CASSTDGGNYGYTF. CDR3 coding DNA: TGTGCCAGCAGCACAGACGGGGGGAACTATGGCTACACCTTC.

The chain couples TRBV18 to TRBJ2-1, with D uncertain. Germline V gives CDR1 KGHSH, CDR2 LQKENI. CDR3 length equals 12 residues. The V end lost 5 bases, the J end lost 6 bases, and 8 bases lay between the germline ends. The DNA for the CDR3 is TGTGCCAGCTCAATTGGGCCCAATGAGCAGTTCTTC. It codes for CASSIGPNEQFF.

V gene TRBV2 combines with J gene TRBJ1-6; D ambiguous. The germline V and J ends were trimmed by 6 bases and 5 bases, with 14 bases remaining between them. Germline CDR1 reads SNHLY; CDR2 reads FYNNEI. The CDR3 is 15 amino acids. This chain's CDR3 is CASSKSGSDNSPLHF. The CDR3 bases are TGTGCCAGCAGCAAATCTGGGAGTGATAATTCACCCCTCCACTTT.

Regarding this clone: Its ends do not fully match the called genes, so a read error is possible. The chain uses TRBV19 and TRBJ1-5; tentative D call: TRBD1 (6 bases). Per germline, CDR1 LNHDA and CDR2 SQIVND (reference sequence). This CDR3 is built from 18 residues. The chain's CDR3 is CASKGGSGVGYSNQPQHF. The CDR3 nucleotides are TGTGCGAGTAAGGGGGGGTCGGGCGTCGGGTATAGCAATCAGCCCCAGCATTTT. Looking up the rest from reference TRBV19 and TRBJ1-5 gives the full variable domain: DGGITQSPKYLFRKEGQNVTLSCEQNLNHDAMYWYRQDPGQGLRLIYYSQIVNDFQKGDIAEGYSVSREKKESFPLTVTSAQKNPTAFYLCASKGGSGVGYSNQPQHFGDGTRLSIL.

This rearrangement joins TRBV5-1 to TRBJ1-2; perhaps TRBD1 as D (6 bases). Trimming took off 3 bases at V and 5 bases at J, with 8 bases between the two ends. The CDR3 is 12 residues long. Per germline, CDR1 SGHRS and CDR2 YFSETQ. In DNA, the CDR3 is TGCGCCAGCAGCTGGGACAATTATGGCTACACCTTC. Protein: CASSWDNYGYTF.

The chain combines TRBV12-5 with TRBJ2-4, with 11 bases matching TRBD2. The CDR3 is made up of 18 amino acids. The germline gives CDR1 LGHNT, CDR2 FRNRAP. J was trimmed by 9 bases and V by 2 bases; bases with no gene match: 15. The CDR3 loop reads CASGLSFSGREHKGIQYF. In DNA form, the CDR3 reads TGTGCTAGTGGTTTGTCCTTTAGCGGGAGGGAACATAAGGGCATTCAGTACTTC.

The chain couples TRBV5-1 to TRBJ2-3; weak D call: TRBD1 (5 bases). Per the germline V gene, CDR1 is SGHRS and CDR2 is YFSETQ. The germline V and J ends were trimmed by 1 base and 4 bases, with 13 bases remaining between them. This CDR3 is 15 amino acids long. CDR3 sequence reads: CASSLYVGAADTQYF. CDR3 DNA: TGCGCCAGCAGCTTGTATGTTGGGGCTGCAGATACGCAGTATTTT.

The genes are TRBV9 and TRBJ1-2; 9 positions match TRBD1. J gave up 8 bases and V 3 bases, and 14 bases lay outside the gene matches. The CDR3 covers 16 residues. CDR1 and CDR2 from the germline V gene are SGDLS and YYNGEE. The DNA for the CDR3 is TGTGCCAGCAGCGAGGGACAGGGTCCTCTCAGTTGGGGCTACACCTTC. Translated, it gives CASSEGQGPLSWGYTF.

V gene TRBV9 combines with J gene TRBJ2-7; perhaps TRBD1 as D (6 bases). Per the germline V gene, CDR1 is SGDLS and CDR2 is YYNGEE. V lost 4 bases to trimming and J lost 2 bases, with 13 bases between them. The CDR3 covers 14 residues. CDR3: CASSSRTVPYEQYF. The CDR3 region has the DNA TGTGCCAGCAGCTCCCGGACAGTACCCTACGAGCAGTACTTC.

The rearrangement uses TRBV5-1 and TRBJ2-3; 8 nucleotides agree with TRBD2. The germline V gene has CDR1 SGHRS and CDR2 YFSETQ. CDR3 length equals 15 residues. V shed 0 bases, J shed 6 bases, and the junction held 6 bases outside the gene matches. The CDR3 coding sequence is TGCGCCAGCAGCTTGGGCCAGCGGGAGATCGATACGCAGTATTTT. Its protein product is CASSLGQREIDTQYF.

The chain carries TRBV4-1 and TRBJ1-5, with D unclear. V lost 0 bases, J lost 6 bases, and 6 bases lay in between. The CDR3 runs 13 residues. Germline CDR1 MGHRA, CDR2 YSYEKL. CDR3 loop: CASSQDVSQPQHF. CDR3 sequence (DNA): TGCGCCAGCAGCCAAGATGTGAGTCAGCCCCAGCATTTT.

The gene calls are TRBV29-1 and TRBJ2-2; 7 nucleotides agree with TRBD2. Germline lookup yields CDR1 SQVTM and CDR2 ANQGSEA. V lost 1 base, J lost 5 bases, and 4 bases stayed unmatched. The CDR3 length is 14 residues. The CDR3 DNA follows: TGCAGCGTTGAAGGCGGGGGAAAAACCGGGGAGCTGTTTTTT. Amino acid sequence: CSVEGGGKTGELFF.

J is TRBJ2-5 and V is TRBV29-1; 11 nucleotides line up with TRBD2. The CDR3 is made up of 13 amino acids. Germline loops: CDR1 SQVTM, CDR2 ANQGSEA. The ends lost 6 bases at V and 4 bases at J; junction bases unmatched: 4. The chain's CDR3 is CSVLAGVRETQYF. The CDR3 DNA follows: TGCAGCGTACTAGCGGGAGTTAGAGAGACCCAGTACTTC.

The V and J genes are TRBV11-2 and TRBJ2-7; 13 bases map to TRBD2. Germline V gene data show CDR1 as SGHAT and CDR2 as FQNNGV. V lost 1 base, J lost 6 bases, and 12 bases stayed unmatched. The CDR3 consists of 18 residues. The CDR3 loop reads CASSLGLAGGVRAREQYF. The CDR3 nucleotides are TGTGCCAGCAGCTTAGGACTAGCGGGGGGCGTCCGGGCGCGCGAGCAGTACTTC.

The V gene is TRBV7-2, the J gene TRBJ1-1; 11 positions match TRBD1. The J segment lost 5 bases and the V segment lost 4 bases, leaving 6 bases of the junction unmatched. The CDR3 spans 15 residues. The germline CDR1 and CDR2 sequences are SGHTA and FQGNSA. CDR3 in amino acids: CASSSTGTGGTEAFF. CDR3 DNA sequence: TGTGCCAGCAGCTCTACCGGGACAGGGGGAACTGAAGCTTTCTTT.